This T cell receptor (beta chain) appears in the sequencing data of a study of cytomegalovirus exposure and HLA in healthy donors. There are 12 residues in the CDR3. The germline gives CDR1 LGHNT, CDR2 FRNRAP. V gave up 6 bases and J gave up 6 bases, with 6 bases separating them. The method was immunoSEQ multiplex PCR; TCRdb's version includes in-frame clones alone and lacks a portion of them. The repertoire holds 130,000 or so clones, with roughly 87% as singletons. This chain joins TRBV12-5 and TRBJ1-6, with D possibly matching TRBD1 (5 bases). The TCR sequence derives from a young woman in good health and CMV-seropositive. The sequenced material came from PBMCs. The CDR3 loop reads CASGDSNSPLHF. Here the CDR3 DNA reads TGTGCTAGTGGCGACAGTAATTCACCCCTCCACTTT.